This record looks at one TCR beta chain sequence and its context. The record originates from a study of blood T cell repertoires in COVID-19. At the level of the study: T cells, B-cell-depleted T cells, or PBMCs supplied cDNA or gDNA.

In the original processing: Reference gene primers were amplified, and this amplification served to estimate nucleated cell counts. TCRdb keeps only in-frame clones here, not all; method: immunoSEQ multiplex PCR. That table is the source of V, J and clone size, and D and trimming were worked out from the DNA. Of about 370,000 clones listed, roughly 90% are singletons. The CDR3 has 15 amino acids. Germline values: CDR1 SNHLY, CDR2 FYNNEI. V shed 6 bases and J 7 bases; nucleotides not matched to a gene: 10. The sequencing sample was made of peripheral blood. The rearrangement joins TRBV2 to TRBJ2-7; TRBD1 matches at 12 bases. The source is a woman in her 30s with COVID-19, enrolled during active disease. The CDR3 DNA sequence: TGTGCCAGCAGAGAGCCGGGACAGGGGGCGCGGGAGCAGTACTTC. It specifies CASREPGQGAREQYF.